A selection of T cell receptor beta chains follows, all from one sample in a study of blood T cell repertoires in COVID-19. Generated by immunoSEQ multiplex PCR, the TCRdb table keeps only in-frame clones and is missing some. The table has some 180,000 clones, 65% to 90% seen once. Sequencing was done on a sample of peripheral blood. The receptors here all came from a human donor in a cohort sampled during active COVID-19. Both conserved end residues are part of each CDR3. Each record gives: J gene, V gene, clone size, D gene, CDR3 protein, CDR3 DNA. The D gene is left open where the match is weak. The size field is filled for only some rows; it gives once, few, many or a size class.

J gene: TRBJ1-3; V gene: TRBV9; clone size: -; D gene: -; CDR3 protein: CASSGWDTHSGNTIYF; CDR3 DNA: TGTGCCAGCAGCGGATGGGACACTCACTCTGGAAACACCATATATTTT
J gene: TRBJ2-1; V gene: TRBV5-6; clone size: -; D gene: TRBD1; CDR3 protein: CASSLGQGAHHEQFF; CDR3 DNA: TGTGCCAGCAGCTTAGGTCAGGGGGCGCACCATGAGCAGTTCTTC
J gene: TRBJ2-3; V gene: TRBV24-1; clone size: -; D gene: -; CDR3 protein: CATGGADTQYF; CDR3 DNA: TGTGCCACCGGCGGCGCAGATACGCAGTATTTT
J gene: TRBJ1-4; V gene: TRBV3-1/TRBV3-2; clone size: -; D gene: -; CDR3 protein: CASSPRSNEKLFF; CDR3 DNA: TGTGCCAGCAGCCCCAGGTCTAATGAAAAACTGTTTTTT
J gene: TRBJ1-2; V gene: TRBV28; clone size: -; D gene: -; CDR3 protein: CASSRRGGYTF; CDR3 DNA: TGTGCCAGCAGCAGGAGGGGCGGCTACACCTTC
J gene: TRBJ1-2; V gene: TRBV3-1/TRBV3-2; clone size: -; D gene: TRBD1; CDR3 protein: CASSQRDRIGYTF; CDR3 DNA: TGTGCCAGCAGCCAACGGGACAGGATAGGCTACACCTTC
J gene: TRBJ1-5; V gene: TRBV24-1; clone size: -; D gene: TRBD1; CDR3 protein: CARLTGGLQPQHF; CDR3 DNA: TGTGCCAGACTCACAGGGGGCTTGCAGCCCCAGCATTTT
J gene: TRBJ2-2; V gene: TRBV7-9; clone size: -; D gene: -; CDR3 protein: CASSFGPSGELFF; CDR3 DNA: TGTGCCAGCAGCTTTGGGCCTTCCGGGGAGCTGTTTTTT
J gene: TRBJ1-2; V gene: TRBV28; clone size: -; D gene: -; CDR3 protein: CASSLLGRSQYGYTF; CDR3 DNA: TGTGCCAGCAGTTTATTGGGCAGATCCCAATATGGCTACACCTTC
J gene: TRBJ2-2; V gene: TRBV5-1; clone size: -; D gene: -; CDR3 protein: CASSLSTANTGELFF; CDR3 DNA: TGCGCCAGCAGCTTGTCGACTGCGAACACCGGGGAGCTGTTTTTT
J gene: TRBJ1-1; V gene: TRBV10-3; clone size: once; D gene: -; CDR3 protein: CANRPGGLTEAFF; CDR3 DNA: TGTGCCAACCGTCCGGGGGGGCTCACTGAAGCTTTCTTT
J gene: TRBJ2-1; V gene: TRBV18; clone size: -; D gene: TRBD2; CDR3 protein: CASSPRTSGVSNEQFF; CDR3 DNA: TGTGCCAGCTCACCCCGGACTAGCGGGGTCTCCAATGAGCAGTTCTTC